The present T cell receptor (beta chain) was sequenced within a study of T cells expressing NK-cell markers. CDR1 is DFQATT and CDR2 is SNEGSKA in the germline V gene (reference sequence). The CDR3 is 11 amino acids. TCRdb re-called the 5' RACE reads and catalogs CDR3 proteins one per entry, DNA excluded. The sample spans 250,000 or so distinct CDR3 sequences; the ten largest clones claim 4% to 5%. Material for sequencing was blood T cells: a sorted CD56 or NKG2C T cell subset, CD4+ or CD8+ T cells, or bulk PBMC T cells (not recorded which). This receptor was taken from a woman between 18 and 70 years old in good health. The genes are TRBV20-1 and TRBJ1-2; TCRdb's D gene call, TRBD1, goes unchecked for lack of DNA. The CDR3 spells CSAGTGVGYTF.